This T cell receptor (beta chain) was identified in a study of CD8 T cells in Susac syndrome. Study-wide findings and caveats: Regarding the TCR sequencing and HLA analysis, the study admitted that a relatively small number of individuals were involved.

About this clonotype itself: Its antigen is as yet unknown.

An input of 0.5 to 1 ug of RNA was subjected to reverse transcription using random hexamers. Across 54 Vbeta and 13 Jbeta, TCR beta CDR3 was amplified with immunoSEQ multiplex PCR. Using its own MiXCR run on the immunoSEQ multiplex PCR reads, TCRdb lists one record per CDR3 protein. The data show 150,000 to 200,000 distinct CDR3 sequences, with around 96% seen just once and around 0.11% held by the top ten. Peripheral blood CD8+ and CD4+ T cells were profiled by TCR beta sequencing. Negative isolation yielded CD4+ and CD8+ T cells, and FACS enriched TEMRA cells. The material sequenced was CD4+ T cells from PBMCs. The TCR comes from a human donor in good health.

CDR3 DNA sequence: TGCGCCAGCACCTATCGGGGCACTGGGGCCAACGTCCTGACTTTC. It specifies CASTYRGTGANVLTF. V is TRBV5-1 and J is TRBJ2-6; D is tentatively TRBD1 or TRBD2 (5 bases each). The CDR3 length is 15 residues. V shed 6 bases and J shed 2 bases, with 12 bases lying between them. In germline, CDR1 is SGHRS, CDR2 YFSETQ.